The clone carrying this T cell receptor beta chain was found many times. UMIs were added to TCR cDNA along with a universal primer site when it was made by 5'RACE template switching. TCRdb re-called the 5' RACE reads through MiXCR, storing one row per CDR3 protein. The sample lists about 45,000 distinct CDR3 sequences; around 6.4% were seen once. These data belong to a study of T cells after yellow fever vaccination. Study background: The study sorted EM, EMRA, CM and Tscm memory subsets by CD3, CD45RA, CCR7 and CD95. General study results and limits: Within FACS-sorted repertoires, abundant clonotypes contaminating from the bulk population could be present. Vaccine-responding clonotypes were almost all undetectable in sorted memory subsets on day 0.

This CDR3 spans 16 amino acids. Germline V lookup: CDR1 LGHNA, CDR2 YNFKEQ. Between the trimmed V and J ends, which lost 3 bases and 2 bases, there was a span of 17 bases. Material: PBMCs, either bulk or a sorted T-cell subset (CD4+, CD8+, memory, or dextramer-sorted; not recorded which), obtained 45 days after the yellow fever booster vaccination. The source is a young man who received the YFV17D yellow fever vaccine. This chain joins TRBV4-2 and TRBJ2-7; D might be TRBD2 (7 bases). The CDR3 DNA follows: TGTGCCAGCAGCCAGGAGGAAGGGGGGGCGGCCTACGAGCAGTACTTC. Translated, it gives CASSQEEGGAAYEQYF.